A single sample is the source of the 14 T cell receptor beta chains below, sequenced in a study of HIV-infected patients and healthy controls. Alpha and beta constant-region primers primed reverse transcription of 500 to 550 ng RNA. Each of the alpha and beta chains got its own library through chain-specific third strand synthesis with indices. MiXCR, applied by TCRdb to the 5' RACE reads, yields one record per CDR3 protein. Here the sample spans 13,000 or so distinct CDR3 sequences, 9% to 10% being singletons. All unsorted peripheral T cells were captured because whole blood was used without fractionation. The source material was blood. The source of these receptors is an adult in good health.

This clonotype was recorded many times. The genes are TRBV19 and TRBJ2-2; TRBD2 is a possible D gene (5 bases). This CDR3 has 16 amino acids. Germline values: CDR1 LNHDA, CDR2 SQIVND (reference sequence). Trimming cost V 3 bases and J 0 bases, with 11 bases left between them. The CDR3 coding sequence is TGTGCCAGTAGTATGGGCCGGAGGTCGAACACCGGGGAGCTGTTTTTT. It is translated as CASSMGRRSNTGELFF.

This clonotype was counted at least ten times. The chain carries TRBV30 and TRBJ1-5; D not certain. CDR3 size: 13 residues. V lost 0 bases, J lost 1 base, and 4 bases lay in between. Per germline, CDR1 GTSNPN and CDR2 SVGIG (reference sequence). The CDR3 nucleotides read TGTGCCTGGAGTGTGGGGAGCAATCAGCCCCAGCATTTT. It translates to CAWSVGSNQPQHF.

This clonotype is judged medium-sized. The genes are TRBV29-1 and TRBJ2-7, with D uncertain. CDR1 SQVTM and CDR2 ANQGSEA come from the germline V gene. The CDR3 is 13 residues long. V gave up 3 bases and J gave up 0 bases, with 9 bases separating them. This CDR3 reads CSVEGSSSYEQYF. CDR3 coding DNA: TGCAGCGTTGAGGGCAGCAGCTCCTACGAGCAGTACTTC.

By frequency in the sample, this clonotype is medium-sized (0.01 to 0.1%). V gene TRBV6-5 combines with J gene TRBJ1-2; the match to TRBD1 covers 7 bases. The V gene's germline CDR1 is MNHEY and CDR2 SVGAGI. This CDR3 has 14 amino acids. The ends lost 6 bases at V and 0 bases at J; junction bases unmatched: 4. The CDR3 spells CASSPDRANYGYTF. CDR3 DNA sequence: TGTGCCAGCAGCCCCGACAGGGCTAACTATGGCTACACCTTC.

This clonotype has more than one count but fewer than ten. The chain couples TRBV12-3 or TRBV12-4 to TRBJ1-1; D gene ambiguous. The CDR3 has 16 residues. V shed 6 bases and J shed 0 bases, with 17 bases lying between them. The CDR3 bases are TGTGCCAGCAGCGAATGGGAGGACGGAGTGAACACTGAAGCTTTCTTT. This gives the protein CASSEWEDGVNTEAFF.

By share, this clonotype ranks as medium-sized. This chain links TRBV13 with TRBJ2-6, with TRBD1 matching 12 bases. This CDR3 comprises 18 residues. The ends lost 5 bases at V and 1 base at J; junction bases unmatched: 6. Germline CDR1 PRHDT, CDR2 FYEKMQ (reference sequence). The CDR3 nucleotides read TGTGCCAGCAGCCCCCGGGACAGGGGGCTGTCTGGGGCCAACGTCCTGACTTTC. Encoded protein: CASSPRDRGLSGANVLTF.

The rearrangement links TRBV14 to TRBJ1-3; no reliable D call. This CDR3 has 13 residues. Trimming cost V 1 base and J 4 bases, with 5 bases left between them. CDR1 and CDR2 from the germline V gene are SGHDN and FVKESK. CDR3 bases: TGTGCCAGCAGCCAAGCTATCGGAAACACCATATATTTT. Encoded protein: CASSQAIGNTIYF.

Only a few counts were recorded for this clonotype. This rearrangement joins TRBV7-9 to TRBJ2-7; D perhaps matches TRBD1 (5 bases). CDR3 length equals 16 residues. V lost 5 bases and J 6 bases, leaving 23 bases between the germline ends. The germline V gene encodes CDR1 SEHNR and CDR2 FQNEAQ (reference sequence). For the CDR3, the DNA is TGTGCCAGCAGCCCAACGGCGCCATCTATCCAGGGCGAGCAGTACTTC. Its protein is CASSPTAPSIQGEQYF. Based on the CDR3 plus reference TRBV7-9 and TRBJ2-7, the full variable domain is DTGVSQNPRHKITKRGQNVTFRCDPISEHNRLYWYRQTLGQGPEFLTYFQNEAQLEKSRLLSDRFSAERPKGSFSTLEIQRTEQGDSAMYLCASSPTAPSIQGEQYFGPGTRLTVT.

Judged by abundance, this clonotype is medium-sized. V is TRBV7-2 and J is TRBJ2-3; no definite D call. Trimming removed 0 bases from V and 6 bases from J, with 7 bases in between. CDR1 SGHTA and CDR2 FQGNSA come from the germline V gene. This CDR3 contains 13 residues. CDR3 DNA sequence: TGTGCCAGCAGCTTAGCTCGGGTTGATACGCAGTATTTT. The encoded protein is CASSLARVDTQYF.

In its sample, this clonotype is medium-sized (0.01 to 0.1%). The chain carries TRBV27 and TRBJ2-4; possible D gene TRBD2, 6 bases. CDR1 MNHEY and CDR2 SMNVEV come from the germline V gene (reference sequence). The CDR3 contains 14 residues. V was pared by 10 bases and J by 3 bases, with 16 bases between. CDR3 DNA sequence: TGTGCCACCACTAGCCTCGGCGTCAAAAACATTCAGTACTTC. This translates into CATTSLGVKNIQYF.

Relative to its sample, this clonotype is medium-sized (0.01 to 0.1%). The rearrangement links TRBV12-3 or TRBV12-4 to TRBJ2-1; 9 bases map to TRBD2. After removal of 0 bases from V and 8 bases from J, the junction contained 5 bases not matched to a gene. The CDR3 sequence is 15 residues long. CDR3 loop: CASSLASGGTHEQFF. The DNA for the CDR3 is TGTGCCAGCAGTTTAGCTAGCGGGGGAACCCATGAGCAGTTCTTC.

Many counts were recorded for this clonotype. The genes are TRBV15 and TRBJ2-1; 7 nucleotides match TRBD2. This CDR3 spans 15 amino acids. Losses at the gene ends were 0 bases for V and 4 bases for J; bases not matched to a gene: 3. Germline CDR1 reads LNHNV; CDR2 reads YYDKDF (reference sequence). CDR3: CATSRDGREYNEQFF. Here the CDR3 DNA reads TGTGCCACCAGCAGAGATGGGAGGGAATACAATGAGCAGTTCTTC.

In the case of this clonotype: One end of the junction varies from germline; a read error may be responsible. The V gene is TRBV3-1, the J gene TRBJ1-5; 9 positions agree with TRBD1. CDR1 is LGHDT, CDR2 YNNKEL, per germline (reference sequence). CDR3 length equals 15 residues. This CDR3 is CASSQTGQGYQPQNF. The CDR3 DNA reads TGTGCCAGCAGCCAAACAGGACAGGGGTATCAGCCCCAGAATTTT.

This clonotype was observed a few times. V usage is TRBV6-6 and J usage is TRBJ2-7; possibly TRBD1 or TRBD2 for D (6 bases each). The CDR3 length is 14 residues. V dropped 9 bases and J dropped 2 bases, with 17 bases sitting between them. Germline assignment: CDR1 MNHNY and CDR2 SVGAGI (reference sequence). The CDR3 loop reads CASLWARGAYEQYF. The CDR3 nucleotides read TGTGCCAGTCTCTGGGCAAGGGGGGCCTACGAGCAGTACTTC.